This TCR beta chain was sequenced in a study of CD8 T cells in Susac syndrome. The CDR3 is made up of 13 amino acids. V shed 7 bases and J 1 base; nucleotides not matched to a gene: 3. The germline gives CDR1 LNHDA, CDR2 SQIVND (reference sequence). RNA, at roughly 0.5 to 1 ug, was reverse transcribed with random hexamers. MiXCR was run by TCRdb on the immunoSEQ multiplex PCR reads, yielding one entry per CDR3 protein. Among about 150,000 distinct CDR3 sequences listed, about 95% were seen once. The TCR originated in a human donor with Susac syndrome. This sequence joins TRBV19 and TRBJ1-1, with TRBD1 identical over 7 bases. Material: CD4+ T cells from PBMCs. This CDR3 reads CASNRGRNTEAFF. DNA for the CDR3: TGTGCCAGTAACAGGGGTCGGAACACTGAAGCTTTCTTT.